This TCR beta chain was captured in a study of molecular identifiers for immune sequencing clone quantification. Sorted cells numbering roughly 20,000 to 1,000,000, with 10%, 30% or 50% RNA, yielded the naive CD8 libraries. Naive CD8 T cells were FACS-sorted by CD8+CD4-CCR7+CD45RA+ markers. About this clonotype itself: A much larger clone lies a single base off, so this may be a read error. Without the conserved terminal phenylalanine or tryptophan, this CDR3 likely stems from a read error.

TCRdb analysed the PCR reads with MiXCR anew, one entry per CDR3 protein. The sample has 30,000 to 40,000 distinct CDR3 sequences, about a fifth seen once. V lost 4 bases to trimming and J lost 0 bases, with 3 bases between them. CDR3 length equals 11 residues. The V gene's germline CDR1 is SQVTM and CDR2 ANQGSEA. The TCR originated in a human donor in good health. Some libraries in this study had Jurkat cell RNA spiked in. Sequencing was carried out using naive CD8+ T cells from blood, with Jurkat cell RNA spiked in. The subset here: FACS-sorted CD8+CD4-CCR7+CD45RA+ naive T cells. The chain recombines TRBV29-1 with TRBJ2-5, with no clear D. The CDR3 DNA sequence: TGCAGCGTTGCAGACCAAGAGACCCAGTACCTC. Translation: CSVADQETQYL.